This T cell receptor beta chain was documented in a study of cytomegalovirus exposure and HLA in healthy donors. PCR involved 60 Vbeta and 13 Jbeta primers. The table came from immunoSEQ multiplex PCR; TCRdb's copy has only in-frame clones and leaves some out. The sample has fewer than 150,000 clones, around 75% seen once. The sequenced sample consisted of PBMCs. This clonotype originated in a man aged 35 to 55 in good health and CMV-seronegative.

CDR3 region: CASSIPNRGPNYGYTF. The CDR3 DNA is TGTGCCAGTAGTATTCCGAACAGGGGCCCTAACTATGGCTACACCTTC. This chain connects TRBV19 to TRBJ1-2; 7 bases align to TRBD1. The germline V gene has CDR1 LNHDA and CDR2 SQIVND (reference sequence). V lost 3 bases, J lost 0 bases, and 7 bases stayed unmatched. The CDR3 spans 16 residues.